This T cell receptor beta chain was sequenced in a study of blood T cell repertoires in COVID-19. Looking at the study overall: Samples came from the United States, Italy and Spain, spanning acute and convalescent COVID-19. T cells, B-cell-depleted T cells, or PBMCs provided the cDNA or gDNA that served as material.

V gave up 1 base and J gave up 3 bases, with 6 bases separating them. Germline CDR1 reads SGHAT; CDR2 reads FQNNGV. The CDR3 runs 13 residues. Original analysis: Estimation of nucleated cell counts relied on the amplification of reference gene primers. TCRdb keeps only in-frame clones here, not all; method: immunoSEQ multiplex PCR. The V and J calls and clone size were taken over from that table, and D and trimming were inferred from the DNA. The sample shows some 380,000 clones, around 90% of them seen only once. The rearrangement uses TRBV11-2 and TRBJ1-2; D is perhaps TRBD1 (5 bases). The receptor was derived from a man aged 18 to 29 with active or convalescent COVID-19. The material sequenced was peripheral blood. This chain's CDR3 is CASSLVRDYGYTF. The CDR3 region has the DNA TGTGCCAGCAGCTTAGTCAGGGACTATGGCTACACCTTC.